The clone carrying this T cell receptor (beta chain) appeared many times. The antigen is unknown. This CDR3 has 14 residues. The germline CDR1 and CDR2 sequences are DFQATT and SNEGSKA (reference sequence). With 0 bases removed from V and 3 bases from J, the gap between germline ends came to 11 bases. The second PCR ran about 6 to 12 cycles with a sample-barcoded 5' primer and J-beta primers. TCRdb used MiXCR to reprocess the 5' RACE reads, holding one entry per CDR3 protein. The data show 1.4 million to 1.5 million distinct CDR3 sequences, approximately 38% seen once. The data belong to a study of blood T cells in healthy people across ages. Study-wide results and caveats: Roughly linear declines in TCR beta diversity per million T cells occurred with age. Conclusively comparing naive with antigen-experienced cells was impossible with unsorted PBMCs.

V is TRBV20-1 and J is TRBJ1-2; D is perhaps TRBD1 (6 bases). Sequencing input: blood. The clonotype originates from a woman aged 18-29 years in good health. The CDR3 bases are TGCAGTGCTAGAGATAACAGGGTAGACTATGGCTACACCTTC. Protein product: CSARDNRVDYGYTF.